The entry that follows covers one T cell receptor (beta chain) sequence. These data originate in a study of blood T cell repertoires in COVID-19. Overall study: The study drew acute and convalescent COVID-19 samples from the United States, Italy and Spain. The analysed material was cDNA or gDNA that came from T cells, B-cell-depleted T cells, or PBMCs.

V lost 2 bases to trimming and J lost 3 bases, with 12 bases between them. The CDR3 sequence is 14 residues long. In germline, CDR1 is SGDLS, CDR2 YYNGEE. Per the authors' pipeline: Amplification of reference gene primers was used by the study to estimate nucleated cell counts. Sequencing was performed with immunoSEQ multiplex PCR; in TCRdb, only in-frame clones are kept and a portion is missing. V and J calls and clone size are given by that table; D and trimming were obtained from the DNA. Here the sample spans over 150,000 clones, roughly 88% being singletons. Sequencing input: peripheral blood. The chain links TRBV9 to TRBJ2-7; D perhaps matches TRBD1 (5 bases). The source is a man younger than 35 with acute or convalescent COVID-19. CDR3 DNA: TGTGCCAGCAGCGTCAGTACAGGTGACTACGAGCAGTACTTC. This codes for CASSVSTGDYEQYF.